This T cell receptor (beta chain) was recorded in a study of blood T cell repertoires in COVID-19. Turning to the study itself: Acute and convalescent COVID-19 samples came from the United States, Italy and Spain. T cells, B-cell-depleted T cells, or PBMCs provided the cDNA or gDNA that served as material.

Original analysis: From reference gene primer amplification, estimates of nucleated cell counts were derived. This table comes from immunoSEQ multiplex PCR, and its TCRdb copy is limited to in-frame clones, with some not included. V and J calls and clone size follow that table, whereas D and trimming were derived from the DNA. In the table there are some 69,000 clones, over 70% of which are singletons. The V gene's germline CDR1 is GTSNPN and CDR2 SVGIG (reference sequence). V shed 6 bases, J shed 6 bases, and the junction held 13 bases outside the gene matches. CDR3 length: 16 amino acids. This sequence originates from a man aged 60-69 years with acute or convalescent COVID-19. V and J are TRBV30 and TRBJ1-6; 8 bases line up with TRBD1. Sequenced: peripheral blood. The CDR3 region is CACRHHRGMSNSPLHF. For the CDR3, the DNA is TGTGCCTGCAGACACCACAGGGGGATGAGTAATTCACCCCTCCACTTT.